This T cell receptor (beta chain) came from a study of post-analysis software for immune sequencing data. This clonotype has more than one count but fewer than ten. The target antigen is unknown. Study-level findings and limits: Included in a set of five TRBV segments more frequent in patients than controls were TRBV5-6, TRBV5-1 and TRBV20-1. Strong co-clustering by F measure was evident for samples that had been prepared in the same batch.

This CDR3 contains 15 residues. CDR1 is SEHNR and CDR2 is FQNEAQ in the germline V gene (reference sequence). V was cut by 7 bases and J by 0 bases, with 13 bases left in between. The authors incorporated unique molecular identifiers into the TCR beta cDNA libraries. A population of about 0.9 to 10 million T cells gave rise to about half a million cDNA molecules. A single record per CDR3 protein comes from TCRdb applying MiXCR to the PCR reads. The sample records about 260,000 distinct CDR3 sequences, roughly a third being singletons. The sequence was collected from a girl under 18 with multiple sclerosis. The sample comprised blood. This sequence joins TRBV7-9 and TRBJ2-1; D unclear. The CDR3: CASITARSSYNEQFF. Here the CDR3 DNA reads TGTGCCAGCATCACAGCACGCAGCTCCTACAATGAGCAGTTCTTC. The full variable domain, in which reference TRBV7-9 and TRBJ2-1 provide the parts outside the CDR3, is DTGVSQNPRHKITKRGQNVTFRCDPISEHNRLYWYRQTLGQGPEFLTYFQNEAQLEKSRLLSDRFSAERPKGSFSTLEIQRTEQGDSAMYLCASITARSSYNEQFFGPGTRLTVL.